This is a list of T cell receptor beta chains from one sample in a study of blood T cell repertoires in COVID-19. Profiling relied on immunoSEQ multiplex PCR, and the TCRdb table lists in-frame clones only, not all of them. Of some 190,000 clones in the sample, around 88% were seen once. Material for sequencing was peripheral blood. The receptors derive from a man younger than 35 with active or convalescent COVID-19. The CDR3 runs from the conserved cysteine through the conserved F or W. A D gene is named only where the DNA matches it firmly. Size tells how often a clone was seen (once, few, many) or the class of an expanded clone, and some rows leave it out.

j_call	d_call	clone_size	v_call	cdr3_aa	cdr3_nt
TRBJ2-7	-	-	TRBV6-5	CASSYSAGYEQYF	TGTGCCAGCAGTTACTCGGCAGGGTACGAGCAGTACTTC
TRBJ2-3	-	-	TRBV5-1	CASSLEPPVSYF	TGCGCCAGCAGCTTGGAACCGCCGGTGTCGTATTTT
TRBJ2-1	TRBD1	-	TRBV27	CASSFDRVRHNEQFF	TGTGCCAGCAGTTTCGACAGGGTAAGGCACAATGAGCAGTTCTTC
TRBJ2-1	-	once	TRBV2	CASSVMNEQFF	TGTGCCAGCAGTGTCATGAATGAGCAGTTCTTC
TRBJ1-4	-	-	TRBV6-2/TRBV6-3	CASSYSWGGNEKLFF	TGTGCCAGCAGTTACTCGTGGGGCGGTAATGAAAAACTGTTTTTT
TRBJ1-1	-	-	TRBV6-4	CASSDQVHLNEAFF	TGTGCCAGCAGTGACCAGGTACATCTAAATGAAGCTTTCTTT
TRBJ1-4	TRBD1	-	TRBV19	CASRGQGLSNEKLFF	TGTGCCAGTAGGGGACAGGGATTAAGTAATGAAAAACTGTTTTTT
TRBJ2-3	-	-	TRBV5-8	CASSLGVSTDTQYF	TGTGCCAGCAGCTTGGGCGTCAGCACAGATACGCAGTATTTT
TRBJ1-3	-	-	TRBV28	CASRRGDPPGNTIYF	TGTGCCAGCAGACGGGGAGACCCCCCTGGAAACACCATATATTTT
TRBJ2-5	-	-	TRBV30	CAWTRGQETQYF	TGTGCCTGGACCAGGGGACAAGAGACCCAGTACTTC
TRBJ2-7	-	-	TRBV5-1	CASRFAANYEQYF	TGCGCCAGCAGATTTGCGGCCAACTACGAGCAGTACTTC
TRBJ2-4	-	-	TRBV5-4	CASSLARGTLNIQYF	TGTGCCAGCAGCTTGGCTCGGGGAACATTAAACATTCAGTACTTC
TRBJ2-3	TRBD2	-	TRBV13	CASRRALTGRTTDTQYF	TGTGCCAGCAGACGGGCCCTTACCGGGAGGACCACAGATACGCAGTATTTT
TRBJ2-2	TRBD1	-	TRBV11-2	CASARQGWTGELFF	TGTGCCAGCGCACGACAGGGGTGGACCGGGGAGCTGTTTTTT
TRBJ2-5	TRBD2	-	TRBV11-2	CASSTLTSGGKETQYF	TGTGCCAGCAGCACCCTGACTAGCGGGGGTAAAGAGACCCAGTACTTC
TRBJ2-1	-	-	TRBV9	CASSEFSSYNEQFF	TGTGCCAGCAGCGAATTTAGCTCCTACAATGAGCAGTTCTTC
TRBJ2-1	TRBD2	-	TRBV3-1/TRBV3-2	CASSRLADNEQFF	TGTGCCAGCAGCCGACTAGCGGACAATGAGCAGTTCTTC
TRBJ1-5	-	few	TRBV29-1	CSVVTVSNQPQHF	TGCAGCGTTGTCACGGTTAGCAATCAGCCCCAGCATTTT
TRBJ1-2	TRBD1	-	TRBV5-4	CASSPGQGAKGYGYTF	TGTGCCAGCAGCCCCGGACAGGGGGCGAAAGGGTATGGCTACACCTTC
TRBJ1-1	-	-	TRBV5-6	CASSLRGIGTEAFF	TGTGCCAGCAGCTTGAGGGGTATAGGGACTGAAGCTTTCTTT
TRBJ2-7	TRBD2	-	TRBV10-3	CAISESGFAGGPNEQYF	TGTGCCATCAGTGAGTCGGGGTTCGCGGGAGGGCCGAACGAGCAGTACTTC
TRBJ2-3	-	-	TRBV10-3	CAISTRPAAPTQYF	TGTGCCATCAGTACTAGGCCCGCGGCCCCTACGCAGTATTTT
TRBJ2-7	-	-	TRBV10-2	CASSEGELDSYEQYF	TGCGCCAGCAGTGAAGGAGAACTAGACTCCTACGAGCAGTACTTC
TRBJ2-2	TRBD1	-	TRBV7-3	CASSQQGAGELFF	TGTGCCAGCAGTCAGCAGGGGGCCGGGGAGCTGTTTTTT
TRBJ1-1	TRBD1	-	TRBV19	CASSIWAELTGWSTEAFF	TGTGCCAGTAGTATATGGGCCGAACTGACAGGGTGGAGCACTGAAGCTTTCTTT
TRBJ2-1	TRBD1	-	TRBV18	CASSARQGTANEQFF	TGTGCCAGCTCAGCTAGACAGGGGACTGCCAATGAGCAGTTCTTC
TRBJ2-7	TRBD1	-	TRBV28	CATARADRLDEQYF	TGTGCCACCGCCCGAGCGGACAGGCTGGACGAGCAGTACTTC
TRBJ1-2	-	-	TRBV6-1	CASSEEAGGSYFYGYTF	TGTGCCAGCAGTGAAGAGGCGGGGGGCAGCTACTTCTATGGCTACACCTTC
TRBJ2-2	TRBD1	-	TRBV19	CASSLLEQGRWELFF	TGTGCCAGTAGTTTGCTCGAACAGGGGCGGTGGGAGCTGTTTTTT
TRBJ1-2	-	-	TRBV6-5	CASTRTVDYGYTF	TGTGCCAGCACAAGGACAGTCGATTATGGCTACACCTTC
TRBJ2-1	TRBD1	-	TRBV7-2	CASSKHGQVGNEQFF	TGTGCCAGCAGCAAACACGGACAGGTCGGCAATGAGCAGTTCTTC
TRBJ2-6	TRBD1	-	TRBV19	CASTLRDRLSGANVLTF	TGTGCCAGTACCCTCCGGGACAGGCTCTCTGGGGCCAACGTCCTGACTTTC
TRBJ2-1	TRBD1	-	TRBV10-2	CASSAGTGSGQFF	TGCGCCAGCAGCGCCGGGACAGGTAGTGGGCAGTTCTTC
TRBJ2-7	-	-	TRBV7-2	CASSFGTGTREQYF	TGTGCCAGCAGCTTCGGGACGGGGACTCGCGAGCAGTACTTC
TRBJ2-1	-	-	TRBV5-1	CASSLAGTYNEQFF	TGCGCCAGCAGCTTGGCGGGTACATACAATGAGCAGTTCTTC
TRBJ1-2	TRBD1	-	TRBV18	CASSLKPAGTGGNGYTF	TGTGCCAGCTCATTGAAGCCCGCCGGGACAGGGGGTAATGGCTACACCTTC
TRBJ2-7	TRBD2	-	TRBV30	CAWAGVASYEQYF	TGTGCCTGGGCGGGGGTAGCCTCCTACGAGCAGTACTTC
TRBJ1-1	-	-	TRBV19	CASSISPYMNTEAFF	TGTGCCAGTAGTATCTCCCCGTATATGAACACTGAAGCTTTCTTT
TRBJ2-2	-	-	TRBV5-1	CASSLAFSGTGELFF	TGCGCCAGCAGCTTGGCCTTCTCCGGCACCGGGGAGCTGTTTTTT